These 13 T cell receptor beta chains came from one sample sequenced in a study of blood T cell repertoires in COVID-19. TCRdb keeps only in-frame clones here, not all; method: immunoSEQ multiplex PCR. The sample contains 65,000 to 90,000 clones, 82% of which appear only once. Sequencing used peripheral blood. These receptors all stem from a woman in her fifties or sixties with acute or convalescent COVID-19.

Points on this clone: At one end the junction does not follow the germline gene, possibly because of a read error. The rearrangement joins TRBV19 to TRBJ2-3; 8 bases align to TRBD1. CDR1 is LNHDA, CDR2 SQIVND, per germline (reference sequence). The CDR3 totals 13 residues. CDR3 protein: CASSLTPGGQAKW. CDR3 DNA: TGTGCCAGTAGTCTCACCCCCGGGGGACAGGCGAAGTGG.

The chain joins TRBV14 to TRBJ1-2; the D gene is possibly TRBD1 (5 bases). Trimming removed 2 bases from V and 4 bases from J, with 8 bases in between. CDR1 and CDR2 (germline): SGHDN, FVKESK. The CDR3 has 13 residues. The CDR3 DNA follows: TGTGCCAGCAGCCAATGGGGGGGCTATGGCTACACCTTC. Amino acids: CASSQWGGYGYTF.

This clone appeared once. The chain has TRBV5-1 and TRBJ2-7; TRBD1 is a possible D gene (5 bases). Trimming removed 1 base at V and 4 bases at J, with 12 bases between. This CDR3 region has 14 residues. Germline V gene data show CDR1 as SGHRS and CDR2 as YFSETQ. The CDR3 DNA reads as TGCGCCAGCAGCTTGACCACAGGAGTTTACGAGCAGTACTTC. Amino acid sequence: CASSLTTGVYEQYF.

The CDR3 bases are TGTGCCAGCAGCTTCACAGGGAGCCGAGGTCAGCCCCAGCATTTT. Residues: CASSFTGSRGQPQHF. V is TRBV5-5 and J is TRBJ1-5; D may be TRBD1 (6 bases). CDR3 length equals 15 residues. V dropped 2 bases and J dropped 6 bases, with 15 bases sitting between them. Germline CDR1 reads SGHKS; CDR2 reads YYEKEE (reference sequence).

V is TRBV25-1 and J is TRBJ2-7; 9 nucleotides agree with TRBD1. V shed 5 bases, J shed 4 bases, and the junction held 3 bases outside the gene matches. Germline loops: CDR1 MGHDK, CDR2 SYGVNS. The CDR3 sequence is 13 residues long. The CDR3 region is CASSLGTGYEQYF. CDR3 nucleotide sequence: TGTGCCAGCAGTCTTGGGACAGGGTACGAGCAGTACTTC.

On this clone itself: Relative to the germline gene, one junction end is altered; a read error may explain this. CDR3 coding DNA: TGTGCCAGCAGCTACACCCGGGACACTGAGGCTTTCTTT. Protein sequence: CASSYTRDTEAFF. The chain links TRBV7-8 to TRBJ1-1, with D possibly TRBD1 on 6 matching bases. Per germline, CDR1 SGHVS and CDR2 FQNEAQ. The CDR3 contains 13 residues.

This clone has just a few counts. The chain carries TRBV2 and TRBJ2-7; D perhaps matches TRBD1 (6 bases). Trimming removed 8 bases at V and 6 bases at J, with 20 bases between. The CDR3 covers 14 residues. The V gene's germline CDR1 is SNHLY and CDR2 FYNNEI. CDR3 nucleotide sequence: TGTGCCAGCCGCCTTCTGGGGGCAATTGGCGAGCAGTACTTC. Translating gives CASRLLGAIGEQYF.

A few counts support this clone. The V call is TRBV7-2, the J call TRBJ2-2; D is perhaps TRBD1 (5 bases). Germline-derived CDR1 and CDR2 are SGHTA and FQGNSA. The ends were cut back, 3 bases at V and 3 bases at J, with 11 bases in the middle. The CDR3 spans 15 residues. The CDR3 is CASSFKGRDTGELFF. The CDR3 DNA is TGTGCCAGCAGCTTTAAGGGGCGAGACACCGGGGAGCTGTTTTTT.

The chain uses TRBV4-2 and TRBJ1-4, with D uncertain. Germline V gene lookup returns CDR1 LGHNA and CDR2 YNFKEQ. The ends were cut back, 2 bases at V and 8 bases at J, with 15 bases in the middle. This CDR3 region has 15 residues. CDR3 residues: CASSQQTAAREKLFF. The CDR3 DNA reads TGTGCCAGCAGCCAACAAACAGCCGCCCGGGAAAAACTGTTTTTT.

The rearrangement uses TRBV3-1 (or the pseudogene TRBV3-2) and TRBJ1-2; tentative D call: TRBD1 (5 bases). Trimming removed 4 bases from V and 6 bases from J, with 12 bases in between. This CDR3 is built from 13 residues. Germline assignment: CDR1 LGHDT and CDR2 YNNKEL (reference sequence). This chain's CDR3 is CASSPRANDGYTF. The CDR3 bases are TGTGCCAGCAGCCCCAGGGCAAATGATGGCTACACCTTC.

The chain has TRBV18 and TRBJ1-1; D unresolved. This CDR3 contains 14 residues. V shed 2 bases and J shed 1 base, with 8 bases lying between them. The germline CDR1 and CDR2 sequences are KGHSH and LQKENI. Written as DNA, the CDR3 is TGTGCCAGCTCACCAGCGTCCCGGAACACTGAAGCTTTCTTT. Its protein is CASSPASRNTEAFF.

The chain joins TRBV3-1 (or the pseudogene TRBV3-2) to TRBJ1-1; D is perhaps TRBD1 (5 bases). Trimming left V 5 bases short and J 4 bases short, with 14 bases between. Germline CDR1 is LGHDT and CDR2 is YNNKEL (reference sequence). This CDR3 has 14 residues. The DNA of the CDR3 is TGTGCCAGCAGCTCCGTCGGCGGGGGCACTGAAGCTTTCTTT. Amino acid sequence: CASSSVGGGTEAFF.

This chain connects TRBV4-1 to TRBJ2-7; 7 positions match TRBD1. Germline-derived CDR1 and CDR2 are MGHRA and YSYEKL. Germline trimming cut 2 bases from V and 3 bases from J; bases unmatched to any gene: 4. The CDR3 is 14 residues long. CDR3 residues: CASSQPGQHYEQYF. CDR3 nucleotides: TGCGCCAGCAGCCAACCGGGACAGCACTACGAGCAGTACTTC.